One T cell receptor (beta chain) is described in this entry. Its specific antigen is unknown. Base quality data are lacking; no much larger clone is found one base away. The record originates from a study of T-cell memory formation after mild COVID-19 (dated by TCRdb to the early 2020s). Concerning the study at large: TCR sequence clusters from the two donors were largely donor specific. In a couple of donors, T-cell clones that expanded and contracted after mild COVID-19 were followed by sequencing TCRalpha and TCRbeta repertoires longitudinally. The cohort was made up of two young adult volunteers, one female and one male, who were previously healthy. The investigation overall reported the following: Contracting CD4+ clones turned up mainly in the CM and EM memory subsets, whereas EMRA was where CD8+ clones were enriched. Only two mild cases were covered in the study, and larger cohorts including severe cases with pre-infection samples were considered necessary. Balanced CD4/CD8 phenotypes were observed for clones contracting from day 15 to 85, whereas a bias towards CD4+ was observed for a second wave of clones expanding from day 15 to 37. The detection of some responding clones in pre-infection memory suggests that pre-existing cross-reactive memory T cells joined the SARS-CoV-2 response. SARS-CoV-2 specificity of the second-wave clones peaking on day 37 was not confirmed.

V loses 8 bases, J loses 6 bases, and the germline ends lie 28 bases apart. Inclusive of the bounding cysteine and phenylalanine, the CDR3 is 17 residues long. CDR3 DNA is the only sequence kept; it has 51 bases, read in frame from the first base. From a lookup of the germline V gene (reference sequence), CDR1 and CDR2 are MNHEY and SMNVEV. PBMCs were isolated by Ficoll-Paque density gradient centrifugation. Data came from an Illumina NovaSeq 6000. cDNA libraries for TCRalpha and TCRbeta were prepared by 5'RACE using constant-segment primers, with sample barcodes and unique molecular identifiers added. Trizol reagent was used to extract RNA from every sample. Library amplification was performed in two PCR steps, and a second sample barcode and Illumina TruSeq adapters were introduced in the second step. The libraries were sequenced on an Illumina NovaSeq using 2 x 150 bp paired-end reads. Per the original workflow: With migec v1.2.7, reads were demultiplexed and then collapsed into UMI-guided consensus sequences. With mixcr v2.1.11, UMI consensuses were aligned to TRA and TRB V and J templates and assembled into clonotypes. Expanded or contracted clonotypes were those called significant by both edgeR and NoisET, with noise models trained on biological replicates. For edgeR calls, a false discovery rate-adjusted p below 0.01 and a log2 fold-change threshold of 1 were applied. As an exploratory analysis of dynamics, PCA with hierarchical clustering was applied to max-normalized trajectories of the 1000 most abundant clonotypes. The CD4 or CD8 phenotype of responding clones was assigned using the separately sequenced CD4+ and CD8+ repertoires. In TCRdb, the public reads were trimmed at Q25 with fastp and aligned with MiXCR, with productive beta chains retained. Each entry merges the rows of one CDR3 protein and shows their most common DNA and genes. TCRdb's processing, not the authors', yielded these V and J calls. In this sample the table shows 120,000 or so distinct CDR3 sequences, roughly 6% of which occur a single time. The ten largest clones capture roughly 2% of the sample.

The sample taken for sequencing was PBMCs or a T cell subset sorted from them (not recorded which). The receptor comes from an adult woman who had mild COVID-19 (a few samples of this study predate the infection). The sample titles of this study are shuffled in the database, so cell type and time point are left out; the donor was told from shared clones. Rearrangement joined TRBV27 to TRBJ1-2, and the D gene may be TRBD1, 6 bases matching. The encoded CDR3 is CASWRSGGLTRTNGYTF. The DNA reads TGTGCCAGCTGGCGAAGTGGGGGCCTAACTCGAACTAATGGCTACACCTTC.